These 24 T cell receptor beta chains share one sample of origin, sequenced in a study of blood T cell repertoires in COVID-19. TCRdb's copy holds only in-frame clones and misses some; the assay was immunoSEQ multiplex PCR. The sample contains 200,000 to 300,000 clones, about nine tenths of which appear only once. The sample consisted of PBMCs or T cells enriched from blood (not recorded which). These receptor sequences come from a woman aged 18 to 35 who had recovered from COVID-19.

The chain has TRBV9 and TRBJ1-2; 11 bases match TRBD1. CDR1 is SGDLS and CDR2 is YYNGEE in the germline V gene. J was trimmed by 4 bases and V by 0 bases; bases with no gene match: 14. The CDR3 is made up of 19 amino acids. The CDR3 region is CASSVAVLSGTGGPYGYTF. The CDR3 DNA sequence: TGTGCCAGCAGCGTAGCAGTACTATCAGGGACAGGGGGGCCCTATGGCTACACCTTC.

The chain recombines TRBV9 with TRBJ1-2, with 8 bases matching TRBD1. V lost 0 bases and J lost 8; bases outside the gene matches: 6. Germline assignment: CDR1 SGDLS and CDR2 YYNGEE. CDR3 length equals 14 residues. CDR3 nucleotides: TGTGCCAGCAGCGTAGAATACAGGGGGATAGGCTACACCTTC. As protein: CASSVEYRGIGYTF.

CDR3 DNA sequence: TGTGCCAGTAGTAGGGAGGGACAGGTCGAAGCTTTCTTT. Protein sequence: CASSREGQVEAFF. The chain is built from TRBV19 and TRBJ1-1; 8 bases agree with TRBD1. Trimming took 4 bases from V and 8 from J; bases not matched to a gene: 6. Germline CDR1 reads LNHDA; CDR2 reads SQIVND (reference sequence). This CDR3 has 13 residues.

Written as DNA, the CDR3 is TGTGCCAGCAGCTGGGTTCTAGCGGGGGAGACCCAGTACTTC. This gives the protein CASSWVLAGETQYF. This sequence joins TRBV7-2 and TRBJ2-5, with TRBD2 matching over 9 bases. J lost 5 bases, V lost 4 bases, and 5 bases had no gene match. CDR1 and CDR2 from the germline V gene are SGHTA and FQGNSA. This CDR3 comprises 14 residues.

This chain uses TRBV12-1 with TRBJ2-1; the DNA was not compared with TRBD1, the D call given in the table. TRBV12-1 is designated a pseudogene. The CDR3 is 15 residues long. The CDR3 region has the DNA TGTGCCAGCAGCTTTGTGACAGGAGGTTACAATGAGCAGTTCTTC. Translated: CASSFVTGGYNEQFF.

The J gene is TRBJ2-1, the V gene TRBV27; possible D gene TRBD2, 6 bases. With 5 bases removed from V and 7 bases from J, the gap between germline ends came to 24 bases. CDR3 length equals 17 residues. Germline assignment: CDR1 MNHEY and CDR2 SMNVEV (reference sequence). Written as DNA, the CDR3 is TGTGCCAGCAGTAACCCCAGCGCGGGGATTATCGGAAATGAGCAGTTCTTC. The encoded protein is CASSNPSAGIIGNEQFF.

This sequence joins TRBV6-1 and TRBJ2-7, with 8 bases that match TRBD2. The CDR3 extends over 16 amino acids. CDR1 and CDR2 from the germline V gene are MNHNS and SASEGT. V shed 3 bases, J shed 3 bases, and the junction held 10 bases outside the gene matches. CDR3 residues: CASSEWYAGGSYEQYF. CDR3 bases: TGTGCCAGCAGTGAGTGGTACGCGGGAGGCAGCTACGAGCAGTACTTC.

The chain carries TRBV6-5 and TRBJ1-2, with TRBD1 matching over 7 bases. The CDR3 covers 12 residues. The ends lost 8 bases at V and 4 bases at J; junction bases unmatched: 4. Germline lookup yields CDR1 MNHEY and CDR2 SVGAGI. This CDR3 reads CASDRDLYGYTF. The DNA for the CDR3 is TGTGCCAGCGACAGGGATCTCTATGGCTACACCTTC.

This chain links TRBV27 with TRBJ2-5; 12 bases line up with TRBD2. Germline V lookup: CDR1 MNHEY, CDR2 SMNVEV (reference sequence). After removal of 5 bases from V and 5 bases from J, the junction contained 6 bases not matched to a gene. This CDR3 is built from 15 residues. The CDR3 coding sequence is TGTGCCAGCAGTCTAGCGGGAGGGCCGGTGGAGACCCAGTACTTC. This encodes CASSLAGGPVETQYF.

This chain uses TRBV15 with TRBJ2-3, with D perhaps TRBD2 (6 bases). Germline assignment: CDR1 LNHNV and CDR2 YYDKDF (reference sequence). The ends were cut back, 4 bases at V and 1 base at J, with 18 bases in the middle. This CDR3 spans 17 amino acids. CDR3 in amino acids: CATSKRRVWEGTDTQYF. DNA for the CDR3: TGTGCCACCAGCAAAAGGAGGGTATGGGAAGGCACAGATACGCAGTATTTT.

The chain is built from TRBV9 and TRBJ2-7; the match to TRBD2 covers 9 bases. The length of the CDR3 is 16 residues. Germline CDR1 reads SGDLS; CDR2 reads YYNGEE. Trimming at V came to 1 base and at J to 0 bases, leaving 5 bases not matched to a gene. The CDR3 nucleotides read TGTGCCAGCAGCGTAACGTCTAGCGGGAACTCCTACGAGCAGTACTTC. Amino acids: CASSVTSSGNSYEQYF.

This chain uses TRBV7-9 with TRBJ2-7; 10 bases agree with TRBD2. Trimming took 5 bases from V and 11 from J; bases not matched to a gene: 9. Germline lookup yields CDR1 SEHNR and CDR2 FQNEAQ (reference sequence). The CDR3 runs to 13 residues. The CDR3 DNA reads TGTGCCAGCAGCCAGTTAGCGGGAGGCGGGGAGTACTTC. It is translated as CASSQLAGGGEYF.

This sequence joins TRBV29-1 and TRBJ1-1; TRBD1 might be the D (5 bases). From germline, CDR1 is SQVTM and CDR2 ANQGSEA. The V end was cut by 6 bases, the J end by 1 base, with 15 bases between. The CDR3 loop spans 14 amino acids. The CDR3 sequence: CSVTRGGWNTEAFF. For the CDR3, the DNA is TGCAGCGTCACCCGCGGGGGGTGGAACACTGAAGCTTTCTTT.

The chain combines TRBV7-9 with TRBJ1-2; the D is unclear. Germline V CDR1 and CDR2: SEHNR, FQNEAQ (reference sequence). V gave up 5 bases and J gave up 4 bases, with 26 bases separating them. The CDR3 is made up of 18 amino acids. The CDR3 DNA is TGTGCCAGCAGCCCTAGAGGAGGACCGCGCCCTCCAGTCTATGGCTACACCTTC. The encoded protein is CASSPRGGPRPPVYGYTF.

This clone was counted a single time. J is TRBJ1-3 and V is TRBV6-5; the D gene is possibly TRBD1 (6 bases). The CDR3 extends over 13 amino acids. The germline V gene has CDR1 MNHEY and CDR2 SVGAGI. The V gene lost 6 bases and the J gene lost 12 bases, with 18 bases spanning the gap. CDR3 amino acids: CASRPTGHLHIYF. The CDR3 DNA sequence: TGTGCCAGCAGGCCCACGGGACACCTGCACATATATTTT.

In DNA form, the CDR3 reads TGTGCCAGCAGTGACGGTCTCAATAGCAATCAGCCCCAGCATTTT. This sequence encodes CASSDGLNSNQPQHF. V usage is TRBV6-1 and J usage is TRBJ1-5; D remains ambiguous. The CDR3 has 15 amino acids. The V end lost 3 bases, the J end lost 0 bases, and 9 bases lay between the germline ends. Germline V gene sequence: CDR1 MNHNS, CDR2 SASEGT.

This sequence joins TRBV6-5 and TRBJ2-7, with 7 bases lining up with TRBD1. The CDR3 extends over 15 amino acids. J was trimmed by 7 bases and V by 6 bases; bases with no gene match: 15. CDR1 and CDR2 (germline): MNHEY, SVGAGI. This chain's CDR3 is CASSRTGDLSGEQYF. CDR3 sequence (DNA): TGTGCCAGCAGCCGTACAGGGGATCTCTCTGGGGAGCAGTACTTC.

The rearrangement links TRBV5-1 to TRBJ2-3; 11 bases line up with TRBD2. CDR1 and CDR2 (germline): SGHRS, YFSETQ. V trimming: 4 bases; J trimming: 5 bases; junction bases outside the gene matches: 9. This CDR3 spans 16 amino acids. CDR3 sequence reads: CASSTFSGGAIDTQYF. Written as DNA, the CDR3 is TGCGCCAGCAGCACCTTTAGCGGGGGGGCCATAGATACGCAGTATTTT.

The chain is built from TRBV6-5 and TRBJ2-3, with TRBD1 matching 7 bases. The J segment lost 1 base and the V segment lost 8 bases, leaving 6 bases of the junction unmatched. This CDR3 is 14 amino acids long. CDR1 and CDR2 from the germline V gene are MNHEY and SVGAGI. The CDR3 bases are TGTGCCAGCCCGGGACAGAATCGCACAGATACGCAGTATTTT. This translates into CASPGQNRTDTQYF.

The chain has TRBV5-1 and TRBJ2-5, with TRBD2 matching over 10 bases. With V trimmed by 4 bases and J by 0 bases, 12 bases remained unmatched. Germline assignment: CDR1 SGHRS and CDR2 YFSETQ. The CDR3 loop spans 18 amino acids. The CDR3 here is CASSMGTSVTRNQETQYF. CDR3 bases: TGCGCCAGCAGCATGGGGACTAGCGTGACGCGGAACCAAGAGACCCAGTACTTC.

This clone turned up a few times. The chain links TRBV4-3 to TRBJ1-1; tentatively, D is TRBD1 (5 bases). V shed 0 bases and J shed 1 base, with 12 bases lying between them. The CDR3 contains 16 residues. Looked up from germline, CDR1 is LGHNA and CDR2 is YSLEER. The CDR3 DNA reads as TGCGCCAGCAGCCAAGACGCGTGGGGGGGGAACACTGAAGCTTTCTTT. Its protein product is CASSQDAWGGNTEAFF.

This rearrangement joins TRBV21-1 to TRBJ1-1; the table's D call, TRBD1, has no DNA check behind it. TRBV21-1 is a recognized pseudogene. This CDR3 is 14 amino acids long. CDR3: CASADRAGNTEAFF. The DNA of the CDR3 is TGTGCCAGCGCGGACAGGGCGGGGAACACTGAAGCTTTCTTT.

The chain joins TRBV11-2 to TRBJ2-1; 12 positions agree with TRBD2. Germline V gene sequence: CDR1 SGHAT, CDR2 FQNNGV. This CDR3 contains 19 residues. Trimming cost V 1 base and J 0 bases; bases outside gene matches: 7. The CDR3 here is CASSLGTSGVWGSYNEQFF. The CDR3 DNA reads TGTGCCAGCAGCTTAGGGACTAGCGGGGTTTGGGGCTCCTACAATGAGCAGTTCTTC.

This clone was counted ten times or more. The gene calls are TRBV7-2 and TRBJ1-3; the D gene is possibly TRBD1 (5 bases). The germline V gene encodes CDR1 SGHTA and CDR2 FQGNSA. Trimming pared 1 base from V and 1 base from J, leaving 11 bases between. The CDR3 contains 16 residues. The CDR3 DNA sequence: TGTGCCAGCAGCTTAGTCGGGGGGTTATCTGGAAACACCATATATTTT. Its protein product is CASSLVGGLSGNTIYF. The full variable domain, in which reference TRBV7-2 and TRBJ1-3 provide the parts outside the CDR3, is GAGVSQSPSNKVTEKGKDVELRCDPISGHTALYWYRQSLGQGLEFLIYFQGNSAPDKSGLPSDRFSAERTGGSVSTLTIQRTQQEDSAVYLCASSLVGGLSGNTIYFGEGSWLTVV.